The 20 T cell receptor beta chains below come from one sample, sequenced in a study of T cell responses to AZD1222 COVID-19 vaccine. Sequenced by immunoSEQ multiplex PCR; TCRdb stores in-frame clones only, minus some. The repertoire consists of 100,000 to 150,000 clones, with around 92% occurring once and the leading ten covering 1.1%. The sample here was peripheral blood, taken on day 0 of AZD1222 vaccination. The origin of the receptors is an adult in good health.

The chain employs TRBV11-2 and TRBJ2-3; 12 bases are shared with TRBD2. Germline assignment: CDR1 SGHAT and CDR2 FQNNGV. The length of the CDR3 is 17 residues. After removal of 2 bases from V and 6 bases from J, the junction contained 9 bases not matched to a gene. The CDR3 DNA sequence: TGTGCCAGCAGCTTACTACTAGCGGGAGGAGTATGGGATACGCAGTATTTT. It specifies CASSLLLAGGVWDTQYF. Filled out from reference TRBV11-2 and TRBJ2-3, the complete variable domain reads EAGVAQSPRYKIIEKRQSVAFWCNPISGHATLYWYQQILGQGPKLLIQFQNNGVVDDSQLPKDRFSAERLKGVDSTLKIQPAKLEDSAVYLCASSLLLAGGVWDTQYFGPGTRLTVL.

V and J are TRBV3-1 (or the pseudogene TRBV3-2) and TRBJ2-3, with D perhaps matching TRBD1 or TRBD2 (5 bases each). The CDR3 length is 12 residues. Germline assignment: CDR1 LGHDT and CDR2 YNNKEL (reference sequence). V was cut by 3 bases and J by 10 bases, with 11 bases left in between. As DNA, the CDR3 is TGTGCCAGCAGCCAGGGACCGACGGCGCAGTATTTT. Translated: CASSQGPTAQYF.

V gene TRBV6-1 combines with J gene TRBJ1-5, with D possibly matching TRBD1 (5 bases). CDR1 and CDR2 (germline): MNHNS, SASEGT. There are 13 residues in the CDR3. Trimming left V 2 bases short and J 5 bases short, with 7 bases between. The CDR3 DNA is TGTGCCAGCAGTGAAAGGGGAGATCAGCCCCAGCATTTT. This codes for CASSERGDQPQHF.

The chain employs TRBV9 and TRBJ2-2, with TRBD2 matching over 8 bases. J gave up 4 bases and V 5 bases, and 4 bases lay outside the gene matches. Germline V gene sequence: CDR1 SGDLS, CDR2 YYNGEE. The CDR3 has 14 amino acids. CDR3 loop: CASSSGTSTGELFF. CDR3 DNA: TGTGCCAGCAGTAGCGGGACGTCCACCGGGGAGCTGTTTTTT.

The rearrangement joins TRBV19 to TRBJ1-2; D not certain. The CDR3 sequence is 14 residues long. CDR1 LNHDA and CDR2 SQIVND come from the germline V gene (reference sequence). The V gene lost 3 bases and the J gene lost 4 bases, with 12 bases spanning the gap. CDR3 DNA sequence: TGTGCCAGTAGTATCTCCCCCGCAGGCTATGGCTACACCTTC. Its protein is CASSISPAGYGYTF.

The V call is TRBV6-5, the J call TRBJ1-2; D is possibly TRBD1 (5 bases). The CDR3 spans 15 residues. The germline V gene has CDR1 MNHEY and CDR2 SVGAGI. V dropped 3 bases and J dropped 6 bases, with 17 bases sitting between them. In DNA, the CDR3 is TGTGCCAGCAGTTATCCCCAGGGAACTCTCGATGGCTACACCTTC. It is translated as CASSYPQGTLDGYTF.

Written as DNA, the CDR3 is TGCGCCAGCAGCTTGGACACATTCTCGGACAATGAGCAGTTCTTC. Encoded protein: CASSLDTFSDNEQFF. The chain uses TRBV5-1 and TRBJ2-1, with D unresolved. Trimming cost V 0 bases and J 5 bases, with 12 bases left between them. Germline V gene data show CDR1 as SGHRS and CDR2 as YFSETQ. The CDR3 is made up of 15 amino acids. The full variable domain, in which reference TRBV5-1 and TRBJ2-1 provide the parts outside the CDR3, is KAGVTQTPRYLIKTRGQQVTLSCSPISGHRSVSWYQQTPGQGLQFLFEYFSETQRNKGNFPGRFSGRQFSNSRSEMNVSTLELGDSALYLCASSLDTFSDNEQFFGPGTRLTVL.

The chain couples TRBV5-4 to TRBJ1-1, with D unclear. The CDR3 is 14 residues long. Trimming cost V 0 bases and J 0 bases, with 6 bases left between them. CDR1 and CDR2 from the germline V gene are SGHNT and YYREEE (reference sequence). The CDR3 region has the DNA TGTGCCAGCAGCTTGGATCTGGTGAACACTGAAGCTTTCTTT. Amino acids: CASSLDLVNTEAFF.

CDR3 DNA: TGTGCCAGCAGACCCGGGACAGCTAATTCACCCCTCCACTTT. Protein: CASRPGTANSPLHF. V gene TRBV6-6 combines with J gene TRBJ1-6; 7 nucleotides agree with TRBD1. After removal of 6 bases from V and 6 bases from J, the junction contained 5 bases not matched to a gene. Germline V gene sequence: CDR1 MNHNY, CDR2 SVGAGI (reference sequence). The length of the CDR3 is 14 residues.

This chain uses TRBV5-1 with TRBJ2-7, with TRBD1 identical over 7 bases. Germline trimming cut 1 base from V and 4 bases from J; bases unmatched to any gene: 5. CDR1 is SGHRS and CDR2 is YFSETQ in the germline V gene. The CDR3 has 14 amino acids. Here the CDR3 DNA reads TGCGCCAGCAGCTTGTCCGGGACAGAATACGAGCAGTACTTC. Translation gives CASSLSGTEYEQYF. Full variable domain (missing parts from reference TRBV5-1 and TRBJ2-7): KAGVTQTPRYLIKTRGQQVTLSCSPISGHRSVSWYQQTPGQGLQFLFEYFSETQRNKGNFPGRFSGRQFSNSRSEMNVSTLELGDSALYLCASSLSGTEYEQYFGPGTRLTVT.

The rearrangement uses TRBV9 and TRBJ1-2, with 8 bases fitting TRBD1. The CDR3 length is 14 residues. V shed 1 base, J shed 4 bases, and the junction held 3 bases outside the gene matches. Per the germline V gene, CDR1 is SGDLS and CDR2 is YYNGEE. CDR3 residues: CASSVITGGYGYTF. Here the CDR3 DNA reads TGTGCCAGCAGCGTAATCACAGGGGGCTATGGCTACACCTTC.

CDR3 in DNA: TGTGCCAGCTCACCACCTAGCATCAATGAGCAGTTCTTC. It translates to CASSPPSINEQFF. The chain has TRBV18 and TRBJ2-1; no reliable D call. The V and J ends lost 0 bases and 6 bases respectively, with 6 bases between them. Germline V gene lookup returns CDR1 KGHSH and CDR2 LQKENI. The CDR3 extends over 13 amino acids.

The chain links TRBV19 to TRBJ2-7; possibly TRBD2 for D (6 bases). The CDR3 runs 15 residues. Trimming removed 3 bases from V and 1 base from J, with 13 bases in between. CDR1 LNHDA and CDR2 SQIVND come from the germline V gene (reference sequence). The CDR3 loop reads CASSITVAVSYEQYF. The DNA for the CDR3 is TGTGCCAGTAGTATCACGGTAGCGGTGTCCTACGAGCAGTACTTC.

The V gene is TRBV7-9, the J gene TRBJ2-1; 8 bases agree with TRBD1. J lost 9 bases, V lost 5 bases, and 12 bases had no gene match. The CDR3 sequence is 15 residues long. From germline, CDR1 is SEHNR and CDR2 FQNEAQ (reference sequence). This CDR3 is CASSPTSTTGGEQFF. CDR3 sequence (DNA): TGTGCCAGCAGCCCAACCTCTACCACAGGGGGTGAGCAGTTCTTC.

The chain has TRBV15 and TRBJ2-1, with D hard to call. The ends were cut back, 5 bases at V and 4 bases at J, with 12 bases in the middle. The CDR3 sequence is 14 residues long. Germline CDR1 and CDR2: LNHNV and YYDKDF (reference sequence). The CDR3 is CATSSQSGYNEQFF. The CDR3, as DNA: TGTGCCACCAGCTCCCAGTCGGGTTACAATGAGCAGTTCTTC. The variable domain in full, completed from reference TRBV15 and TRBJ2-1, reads DAMVIQNPRYQVTQFGKPVTLSCSQTLNHNVMYWYQQKSSQAPKLLFHYYDKDFNNEADTPDNFQSRRPNTSFCFLDIRSPGLGDTAMYLCATSSQSGYNEQFFGPGTRLTVL.

In DNA, the CDR3 is TGCGCCAGCAGCCTCCCGAGGGCATCTGGCTACAATGAGCAGTTCTTC. Protein product: CASSLPRASGYNEQFF. The rearrangement links TRBV4-1 to TRBJ2-1, with TRBD2 as a possible D gene (5 bases). The germline CDR1 and CDR2 sequences are MGHRA and YSYEKL. The CDR3 spans 16 residues. The V end lost 4 bases, the J end lost 3 bases, and 16 bases lay between the germline ends.

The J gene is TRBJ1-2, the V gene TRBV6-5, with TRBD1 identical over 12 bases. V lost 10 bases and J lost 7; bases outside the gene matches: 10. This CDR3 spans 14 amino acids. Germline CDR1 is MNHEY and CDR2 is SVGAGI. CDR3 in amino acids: CATEPGQGAGGYTF. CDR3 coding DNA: TGTGCCACCGAACCGGGACAGGGGGCGGGTGGCTACACCTTC.

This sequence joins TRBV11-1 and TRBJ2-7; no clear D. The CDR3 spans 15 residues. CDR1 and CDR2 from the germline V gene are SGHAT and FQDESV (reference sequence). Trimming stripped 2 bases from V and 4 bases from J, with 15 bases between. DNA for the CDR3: TGTGCCAGCAGCTTAATCTACAGCCTAAATTACGAGCAGTACTTC. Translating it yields CASSLIYSLNYEQYF. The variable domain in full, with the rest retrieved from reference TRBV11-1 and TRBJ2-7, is EAEVAQSPRYKITEKSQAVAFWCDPISGHATLYWYRQILGQGPELLVQFQDESVVDDSQLPKDRFSAERLKGVDSTLKIQPAELGDSAMYLCASSLIYSLNYEQYFGPGTRLTVT.

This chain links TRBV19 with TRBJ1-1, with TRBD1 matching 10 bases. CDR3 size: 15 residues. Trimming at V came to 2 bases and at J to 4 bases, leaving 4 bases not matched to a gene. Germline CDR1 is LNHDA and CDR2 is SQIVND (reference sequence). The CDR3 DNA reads TGTGCCAGTAGTATACACCGGGACAGGGGCACTGAAGCTTTCTTT. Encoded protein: CASSIHRDRGTEAFF.

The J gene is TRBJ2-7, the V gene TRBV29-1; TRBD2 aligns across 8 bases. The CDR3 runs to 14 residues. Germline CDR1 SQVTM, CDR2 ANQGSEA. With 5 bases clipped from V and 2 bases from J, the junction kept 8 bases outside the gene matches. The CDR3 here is CSVLNPTSAYEQYF. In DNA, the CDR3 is TGCAGCGTTCTAAACCCGACTAGCGCCTACGAGCAGTACTTC.